This T cell receptor (beta chain) is drawn from a study of beta chain features in type 1 diabetes. Study-wide points: Compared with healthy donors, patients appeared to share more similar naive, central memory and regulatory TCRB repertoires. Significant though moderate, a shortening of TCRB CDR3s appeared in all four CD4+ subsets of Type 1 diabetes patients.

This clone has just a few counts. Its target is unknown. As every portion of the isolated RNA was reverse transcribed, the sequencing read expressed TCRB transcripts. The assay was immunoSEQ multiplex PCR, and TCRdb's table has in-frame clones only and misses some. This table has around 280,000 clones, approximately 16% appearing once. The source is a man between 18 and 29 years old with type 1 diabetes. Material for sequencing was naive CD4+ T cells from blood.

The CDR3 spells CASSPWTADYEQYF. The CDR3 DNA follows: TGTGCCAGCAGCCCGTGGACAGCCGACTACGAGCAGTACTTC. V usage is TRBV7-9 and J usage is TRBJ2-7, with D possibly matching TRBD1 (6 bases). Trimming took off 5 bases at V and 3 bases at J, with 14 bases between the two ends. This CDR3 region has 14 residues. Germline-derived CDR1 and CDR2 are SEHNR and FQNEAQ (reference sequence).